The rows below give T cell receptor beta chains drawn from one sample of a study of stem cell transplantation in POMP-related autoinflammatory disease. Data came from immunoSEQ multiplex PCR; TCRdb stores just in-frame clones and leaves some out. This table has over 25,000 clones, roughly 88% appearing once. The material was CD4+ T cells from PBMCs, obtained before stem cell transplantation. These receptors were obtained from a human donor with POMP-related autoinflammation and immune dysregulation (PRAID). CDR3s include the opening cysteine and the closing phenylalanine or tryptophan. The D gene is left open where the match is weak. Where a row states a size, it is once, few, many or the class of an expanded clone; other rows omit it.

NA NA TRBJ1-1 TRBV6-5 TGTGCCAGCAGTTCACAGGGTTCGGCTTTCTTT CASSSQGSAFF
NA TRBD1 TRBJ1-1 TRBV5-1 TGCGCCAGCAGCTTCCAGGGGGGAAGGACTGAAGCTTTCTTT CASSFQGGRTEAFF
NA NA TRBJ1-1 TRBV7-6 TGTGCCAGCAGCTACGACGTCGGCACTGAAGCTTTCTTT CASSYDVGTEAFF
NA NA TRBJ2-5 TRBV5-4 TGTGCCAGCAGCTTGGCCAGGGAAGAGACCCAGTACTTC CASSLAREETQYF
NA NA TRBJ1-6 TRBV5-1 TGCGCCAGCAGCTCCGACCGAAGCTCCTATAATTCACCCCTCCACTTT CASSSDRSSYNSPLHF
NA NA TRBJ1-6 TRBV6-1 TGTGCCAGCAGTGAACAGGGTTCAAGATCACCCCTCCACTTT CASSEQGSRSPLHF
once NA TRBJ1-2 TRBV6-1 TGTGCCAGCAGACAAGGGGGGGAGGGCTATGGCTACACCTTC CASRQGGEGYGYTF
NA TRBD1 TRBJ1-3 TRBV7-9 TGTGCCAGCAGCCGGACAGGACGCTCTGGAAACACCATATATTTT CASSRTGRSGNTIYF
once NA TRBJ2-2 TRBV6-1 TGTGCCAGCAGATTCGGGGCTATCACCGGGGAGCTGTTTTTT CASRFGAITGELFF
NA NA TRBJ1-3 TRBV21-1 TGTGCCAGCAGTGAAATATGGGCCAGCTTTGGAAACACCATATATTTT CASSEIWASFGNTIYF
NA TRBD2 TRBJ2-1 TRBV5-4 TGTGCCAGCAGCGGCAAAACGGGACTAGCGGGGGGCAATGAGCAGTTCTTC CASSGKTGLAGGNEQFF
NA TRBD2 TRBJ2-5 TRBV4-1 TGCGCCAGCAGCCAGTGGACTAGCGAGAAGACCCAGTACTTC CASSQWTSEKTQYF
NA NA TRBJ1-3 TRBV11-1 TGTGCCAGCAGCAGAGACAGGACCTCTGGAAACACCATATATTTT CASSRDRTSGNTIYF
once TRBD2 TRBJ2-5 TRBV5-1 TGCGCCAGCAGCCCTCTAACGAGCGGGAGAGGAGAGACCCAGTACTTC CASSPLTSGRGETQYF
once NA TRBJ1-5 TRBV18 TGTGCCAGCTCACCACCGGGGCACACAGGGAGGGGCCCTAATCAGCCCCAGCATTTT CASSPPGHTGRGPNQPQHF
few NA TRBJ2-7 TRBV12-5 TGTGCTAGTGGTTTAACCTCAACAGGGCCCTACGAGCAGTACTTC CASGLTSTGPYEQYF
NA NA TRBJ2-3 TRBV5-1 TGCGCCAGCAGCTTGGCTGTCCCAGGGCCCACAGATACGCAGTATTTT CASSLAVPGPTDTQYF
NA TRBD1 TRBJ1-2 TRBV6-1 TGTGCCAGCAGTGCTCCGGGACAGGGGAGCGGTGACTATGGCTACACCTTC CASSAPGQGSGDYGYTF
NA TRBD1 TRBJ1-5 TRBV10-2 TGCGCCAGCAGGGGACAGTTCAATCAGCCCCAGCATTTT CASRGQFNQPQHF
NA NA TRBJ1-4 TRBV6-1 TGTGCCAGCAGGAGGGGAATGGCAACTAATGAAAAACTGTTTTTT CASRRGMATNEKLFF
NA NA TRBJ2-7 TRBV11-2 TGTGCCAGCAGCCCCTACTACGAGCAGTACTTC CASSPYYEQYF
NA NA TRBJ1-4 TRBV28 TGTGCCAGCTTCAATGAAAAACTGTTTTTT CASFNEKLFF
NA NA TRBJ1-1 TRBV20-1 TGCAGTGCTACCGAGAACACTGAAGCTTTCTTT CSATENTEAFF
NA TRBD2 TRBJ2-3 TRBV7-2 TGTGCCAGCAGCTTATCGTCCGTCCCGTGGGAGGGCCCTGATACGCAGTATTTT CASSLSSVPWEGPDTQYF